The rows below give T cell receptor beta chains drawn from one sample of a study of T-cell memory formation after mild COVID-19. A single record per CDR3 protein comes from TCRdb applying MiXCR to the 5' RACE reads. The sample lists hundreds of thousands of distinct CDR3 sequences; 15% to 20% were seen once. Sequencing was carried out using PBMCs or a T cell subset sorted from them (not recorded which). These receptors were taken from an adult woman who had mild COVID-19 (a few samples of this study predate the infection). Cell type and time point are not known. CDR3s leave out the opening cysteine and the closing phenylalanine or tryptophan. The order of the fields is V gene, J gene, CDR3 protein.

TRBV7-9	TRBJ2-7	ASSLEVLAYEQY
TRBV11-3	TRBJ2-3	ASSSTEVRYTQY
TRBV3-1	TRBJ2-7	ASSQDSASEQY
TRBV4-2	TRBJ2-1	ASSQDRALAGVGEQF
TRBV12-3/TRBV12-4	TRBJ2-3	ASRGRGGWDTQY
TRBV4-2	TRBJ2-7	ASSPIRGGSGYEQY
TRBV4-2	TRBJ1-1	ASSQAETGGRTEAF
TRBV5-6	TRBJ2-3	ASSPWQGIPDTQY
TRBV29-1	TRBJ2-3	SVEAGRDTQY
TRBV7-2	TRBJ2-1	ASSPPTSRNEQF
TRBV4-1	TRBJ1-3	ASSPRQGGSGNTIY
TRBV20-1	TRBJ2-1	SASSTGAGEQF
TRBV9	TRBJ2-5	ASSVGTTAQETQY
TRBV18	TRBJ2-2	ASSPPAEKNTGELF
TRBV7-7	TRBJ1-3	ASSLEGRDPGNTIY
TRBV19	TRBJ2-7	ASSITPQSDQY
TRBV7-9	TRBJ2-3	ASTSIGFRTDTQY
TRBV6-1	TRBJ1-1	ASSVGSGTRYTEAF
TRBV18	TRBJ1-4	ASSQTGGTNEKLF
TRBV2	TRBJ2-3	ASFTSGASTDTQY
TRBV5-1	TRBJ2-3	ASSFHGQGQDTQY
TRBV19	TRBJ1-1	AITDREGMNTEAF